Listed here are 5 T cell receptor beta chains from one sample, sequenced in a study of blood T cell repertoires in COVID-19. Clones were sequenced by immunoSEQ multiplex PCR, and TCRdb holds only the in-frame ones, with some missing. The sample includes fewer than 250,000 clones, about 82% of them seen just once. The sequencing sample was made of PBMCs or T cells enriched from blood (not recorded which). The receptor source for this set is a woman aged 50 to 60 who had recovered from COVID-19.

The chain carries TRBV10-3 and TRBJ2-7, with a weak D call TRBD2 (6 bases). The CDR3 is 13 amino acids. V was clipped by 6 bases and J by 6 bases, with 15 bases between them. In germline, CDR1 is ENHRY, CDR2 SYGVKD. CDR3 sequence: CAIRSTGTFEQYF. The CDR3 DNA reads as TGTGCCATCAGATCAACCGGGACTTTCGAGCAGTACTTC.

This clone has only one observation. V and J are TRBV3-1 (or the pseudogene TRBV3-2) and TRBJ1-5; tentatively, D is TRBD1 (6 bases). This CDR3 is 19 amino acids long. Germline CDR1 and CDR2: LGHDT and YNNKEL (reference sequence). In nucleotides, the CDR3 is TGTGCTAGGGGGTGGAGAGGTGGCAGCCGGGGAGAGGGCGGGCAGCCCCAGCATTTT. It specifies CARGWRGGSRGEGGQPQHF.

The rearrangement joins TRBV10-3 to TRBJ1-1; 10 bases align to TRBD1. Germline V gene lookup returns CDR1 ENHRY and CDR2 SYGVKD. The ends lost 10 bases at V and 8 bases at J; junction bases unmatched: 4. The CDR3 is 11 amino acids. CDR3 bases: TGTGCCACCCTGGGACAGGGGGAAGCTTTCTTT. Its translation: CATLGQGEAFF.

V usage is TRBV29-1 and J usage is TRBJ2-5; TRBD1 aligns across 9 bases. This CDR3 is 13 amino acids long. Germline V gene lookup returns CDR1 SQVTM and CDR2 ANQGSEA. With 7 bases clipped from V and 5 bases from J, the junction kept 8 bases outside the gene matches. The CDR3 bases are TGCAGCGCCGGGACAGGGATGTTGGAGACCCAGTACTTC. Amino acids: CSAGTGMLETQYF.

The chain uses TRBV3-1 (or the pseudogene TRBV3-2) and TRBJ1-1, with TRBD1 matching 7 bases. The germline V gene encodes CDR1 LGHDT and CDR2 YNNKEL (reference sequence). The CDR3 consists of 13 residues. With V trimmed by 6 bases and J by 5 bases, 6 bases remained unmatched. The CDR3 sequence: CASSLQGKTEAFF. CDR3 DNA sequence: TGTGCCAGCAGTCTACAGGGGAAAACTGAAGCTTTCTTT.